This T cell receptor (beta chain) was documented in a study of blood T cell repertoires in COVID-19. Study-wide background: Acute and convalescent COVID-19 samples came from the United States, Italy and Spain. Sources were T cells, B-cell-depleted T cells, or PBMCs; the material itself was cDNA or gDNA.

Method: immunoSEQ multiplex PCR; TCRdb's copy keeps in-frame clones and lacks some. The table has 200,000 to 250,000 clones, approximately 84% seen once. Clinical history reported by participants formed the basis on which cohorts were assigned. What the recovered Cohort 3 donors had was two negative PCRs, clearance, or symptom resolution. There are 14 residues in the CDR3. Losses at the gene ends were 2 bases for V and 9 bases for J; bases not matched to a gene: 3. Germline loops: CDR1 SEHNR, CDR2 FQNEAQ (reference sequence). The genes are TRBV7-9 and TRBJ1-6; the match to TRBD1 covers 8 bases. This TCR derives from a man aged 60 to 69 who had recovered from COVID-19. Sequencing input: PBMCs or T cells enriched from blood (not recorded which). In nucleotides, the CDR3 is TGTGCCAGCAGCTTAACAGGGGGAGGTTCACCCCTCCACTTT. Protein product: CASSLTGGGSPLHF.